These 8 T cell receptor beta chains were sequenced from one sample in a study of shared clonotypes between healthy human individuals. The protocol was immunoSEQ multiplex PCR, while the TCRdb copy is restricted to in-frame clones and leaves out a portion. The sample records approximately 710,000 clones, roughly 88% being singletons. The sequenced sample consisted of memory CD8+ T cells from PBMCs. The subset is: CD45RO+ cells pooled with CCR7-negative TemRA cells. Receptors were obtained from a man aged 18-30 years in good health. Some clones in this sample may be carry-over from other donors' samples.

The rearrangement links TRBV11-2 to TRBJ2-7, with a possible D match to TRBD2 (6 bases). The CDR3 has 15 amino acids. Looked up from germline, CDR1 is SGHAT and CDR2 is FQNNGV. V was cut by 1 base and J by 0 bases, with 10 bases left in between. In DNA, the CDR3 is TGTGCCAGCAGCTTAGGAGGAGGGCGCTCCTACGAGCAGTACTTC. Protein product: CASSLGGGRSYEQYF.

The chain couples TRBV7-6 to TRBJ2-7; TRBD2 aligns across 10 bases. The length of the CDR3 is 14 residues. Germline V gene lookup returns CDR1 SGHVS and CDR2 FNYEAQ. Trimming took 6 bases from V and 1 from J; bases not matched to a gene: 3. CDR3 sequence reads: CASRSGRASYEQYF. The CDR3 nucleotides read TGTGCCAGCAGAAGCGGGAGGGCTTCCTACGAGCAGTACTTC.

The CDR3 here is CAISELGFQQSYEQYF. As DNA, the CDR3 is TGTGCCATCAGTGAGCTTGGGTTTCAGCAAAGCTACGAGCAGTACTTC. J is TRBJ2-7 and V is TRBV10-3; D is unclear. The CDR3 is made up of 16 amino acids. The ends were cut back, 2 bases at V and 3 bases at J, with 17 bases in the middle. Germline V gene lookup returns CDR1 ENHRY and CDR2 SYGVKD.

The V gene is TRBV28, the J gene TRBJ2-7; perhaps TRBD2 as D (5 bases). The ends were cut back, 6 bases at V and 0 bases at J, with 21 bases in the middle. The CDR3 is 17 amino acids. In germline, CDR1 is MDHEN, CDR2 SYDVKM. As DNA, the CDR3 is TGTGCCAGCAGGGCCTCTCGGGAAAGAACAAGCTCCTACGAGCAGTACTTC. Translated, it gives CASRASRERTSSYEQYF.

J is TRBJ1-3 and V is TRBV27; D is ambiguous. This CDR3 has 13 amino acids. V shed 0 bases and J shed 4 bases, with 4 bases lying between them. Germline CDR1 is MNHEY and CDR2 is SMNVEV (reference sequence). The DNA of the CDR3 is TGTGCCAGCAGTTTATCGTGGGGAAACACCATATATTTT. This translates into CASSLSWGNTIYF.

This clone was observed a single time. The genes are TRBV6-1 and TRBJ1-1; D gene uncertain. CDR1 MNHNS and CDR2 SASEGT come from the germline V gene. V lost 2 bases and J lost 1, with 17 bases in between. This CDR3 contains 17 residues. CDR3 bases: TGTGCCAGCAGTGAAATTGTTGTGGTTTGGCCGAACACTGAAGCTTTCTTT. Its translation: CASSEIVVVWPNTEAFF.

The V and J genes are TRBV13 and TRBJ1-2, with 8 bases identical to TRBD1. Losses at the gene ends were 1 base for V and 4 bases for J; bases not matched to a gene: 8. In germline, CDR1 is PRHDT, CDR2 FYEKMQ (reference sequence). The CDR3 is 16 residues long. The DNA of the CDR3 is TGTGCCAGCAGCTTAGCGACAGGGGAGGGGGTCTATGGCTACACCTTC. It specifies CASSLATGEGVYGYTF.

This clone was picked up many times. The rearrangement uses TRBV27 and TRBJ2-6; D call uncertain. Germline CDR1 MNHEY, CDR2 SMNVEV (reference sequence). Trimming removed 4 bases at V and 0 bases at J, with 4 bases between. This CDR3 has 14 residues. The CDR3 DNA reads TGTGCCAGCAGTTCGATCTCTGGGGCCAACGTCCTGACTTTC. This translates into CASSSISGANVLTF.